The 30 T cell receptor beta chains reported below all come from one sample, sequenced in a study of cytomegalovirus exposure and HLA in healthy donors. The study ran its PCR with 60 Vbeta and 13 Jbeta primers. Profiling relied on immunoSEQ multiplex PCR, and the TCRdb table lists in-frame clones only, not all of them. The sample includes around 150,000 clones, approximately 80% of them seen just once. Sequencing was performed on PBMCs. The receptors derive from a woman between 50 and 59 years old in good health and CMV-seronegative.

The chain has TRBV2 and TRBJ2-5; a weak D match, TRBD1 (6 bases). Germline CDR1 is SNHLY and CDR2 is FYNNEI. V was pared by 0 bases and J by 5 bases, with 13 bases between. This CDR3 comprises 15 residues. CDR3 protein: CASSEARTGSETQYF. The DNA of the CDR3 is TGTGCCAGCAGTGAAGCTCGAACAGGGTCCGAGACCCAGTACTTC.

The J gene is TRBJ1-5, the V gene TRBV7-9; the D is unclear. The CDR3 has 12 amino acids. The V and J ends lost 4 bases and 6 bases respectively, with 7 bases between them. Germline V gene sequence: CDR1 SEHNR, CDR2 FQNEAQ (reference sequence). CDR3 amino acids: CASSYESQPQHF. The CDR3 DNA reads TGTGCCAGCAGCTACGAGAGTCAGCCCCAGCATTTT. Together with reference TRBV7-9 and TRBJ1-5, the CDR3 gives the full variable domain: DTGVSQNPRHKITKRGQNVTFRCDPISEHNRLYWYRQTLGQGPEFLTYFQNEAQLEKSRLLSDRFSAERPKGSFSTLEIQRTEQGDSAMYLCASSYESQPQHFGDGTRLSIL.

This chain joins TRBV28 and TRBJ2-1, with TRBD2 matching 14 bases. Unmatched junction bases numbered 7, after V lost 4 bases and J lost 8 bases. CDR1 is MDHEN, CDR2 SYDVKM, per germline. The CDR3 spans 16 residues. CDR3 amino acids: CASSYGLAGGRDEQFF. The DNA for the CDR3 is TGTGCCAGCAGTTACGGACTAGCGGGAGGTCGAGATGAGCAGTTCTTC.

The CDR3 protein is CASSQGGQAGNYGYTF. CDR3 nucleotide sequence: TGCGCCAGCAGCCAAGGGGGGCAGGCCGGTAACTATGGCTACACCTTC. The rearrangement uses TRBV4-3 and TRBJ1-2, with a possible D match to TRBD1 (6 bases). V was cut by 1 base and J by 1 base, with 13 bases left in between. The CDR3 has 16 residues. The germline V gene encodes CDR1 LGHNA and CDR2 YSLEER.

The CDR3 reads CASSPGTGLDEQFF. In nucleotides, the CDR3 is TGTGCCAGCAGCCCGGGGACTGGGTTGGATGAGCAGTTCTTC. The V and J genes are TRBV11-2 and TRBJ2-1; D possibly corresponds to TRBD2 (6 bases). V lost 5 bases to trimming and J lost 8 bases, with 16 bases between them. This CDR3 has 14 residues. CDR1 is SGHAT and CDR2 is FQNNGV in the germline V gene.

The CDR3 bases are TGTGCCAGCAGCAGTATACTAGCGGGAGGGGAGACCCAGTACTTC. The encoded protein is CASSSILAGGETQYF. V gene TRBV7-8 combines with J gene TRBJ2-5, with 13 nucleotides matching TRBD2. From germline, CDR1 is SGHVS and CDR2 FQNEAQ. Unmatched junction bases numbered 5, after V lost 5 bases and J lost 5 bases. The CDR3 consists of 15 residues.

This clone has only one observation. The chain links TRBV5-1 to TRBJ1-1, with a weak D call TRBD1 (5 bases). V was pared by 1 base and J by 2 bases, with 12 bases between. Germline assignment: CDR1 SGHRS and CDR2 YFSETQ. This CDR3 has 15 residues. The CDR3 protein is CASSLTLTVNTEAFF. As DNA, the CDR3 is TGCGCCAGCAGCTTGACCCTGACAGTAAACACTGAAGCTTTCTTT.

The CDR3 sequence is CASSQAMGQAVNEQFF. The CDR3 DNA reads as TGCGCCAGCAGCCAAGCAATGGGACAGGCCGTGAATGAGCAGTTCTTC. This rearrangement joins TRBV4-1 to TRBJ2-1; 8 bases map to TRBD1. Germline CDR1 MGHRA, CDR2 YSYEKL. After removal of 1 base from V and 7 bases from J, the junction contained 9 bases not matched to a gene. The CDR3 length is 16 residues.

The rearrangement links TRBV23-1 to TRBJ2-4; 8 bases align to TRBD1. TRBV23-1 is assigned to the ORF class and has an uncertain function. Trimming removed 2 bases from V and 8 bases from J; junction bases left unmatched: 8. This CDR3 is built from 15 residues. CDR3 protein: CASSQPLDREDIQYF. The CDR3 DNA follows: TGCGCCAGCAGTCAACCCTTGGACAGGGAGGACATTCAGTACTTC.

This clone was seen a handful of times. The chain couples TRBV7-9 to TRBJ2-7, with D possibly TRBD1 on 6 matching bases. Trimming cost V 1 base and J 0 bases, with 22 bases left between them. Germline V gene lookup returns CDR1 SEHNR and CDR2 FQNEAQ (reference sequence). The CDR3 extends over 19 amino acids. CDR3 amino acids: CASSLDYFPGQLTSYEQYF. The DNA of the CDR3 is TGTGCCAGCAGCTTAGACTATTTTCCGGGACAACTTACCTCCTACGAGCAGTACTTC.

The CDR3 DNA reads as TGCGCCACTACAACTAGCGGGGCTAGCACAGATACGCAGTATTTT. This translates into CATTTSGASTDTQYF. The chain employs TRBV5-1 and TRBJ2-3, with 10 positions matching TRBD2. The length of the CDR3 is 15 residues. J gave up 0 bases and V 9 bases, and 7 bases lay outside the gene matches. Germline CDR1 reads SGHRS; CDR2 reads YFSETQ.

The chain uses TRBV10-3 and TRBJ2-7, with 9 bases lining up with TRBD2. The CDR3 is 15 amino acids. The V and J ends lost 4 bases and 2 bases, in that order; junction bases with no gene match: 6. The germline gives CDR1 ENHRY, CDR2 SYGVKD. CDR3 sequence (DNA): TGTGCCATCAGTGGTGCGGGGGGGCCAGCCTACGAGCAGTACTTC. It is translated as CAISGAGGPAYEQYF.

This clone was recorded a few times. In DNA, the CDR3 is TGTGCCAGCAGTACCGACAGGGAATCACCCCTCCACTTT. Translated: CASSTDRESPLHF. The V call is TRBV7-9, the J call TRBJ1-6; 7 bases map to TRBD1. The ends lost 6 bases at V and 10 bases at J; junction bases unmatched: 6. The CDR3 runs 13 residues. Looked up from germline, CDR1 is SEHNR and CDR2 is FQNEAQ (reference sequence).

The rearrangement links TRBV7-2 to TRBJ2-7; TRBD2 agrees at 13 bases. The length of the CDR3 is 15 residues. V shed 5 bases, J shed 10 bases, and the junction held 11 bases outside the gene matches. The germline gives CDR1 SGHTA, CDR2 FQGNSA. The CDR3 region has the DNA TGTGCCAGCAGCGGTACTAGCGGGGGGGCCTCGGGACAGTACTTC. This translates into CASSGTSGGASGQYF. The full variable domain, completed using reference TRBV7-2 and TRBJ2-7, is GAGVSQSPSNKVTEKGKDVELRCDPISGHTALYWYRQSLGQGLEFLIYFQGNSAPDKSGLPSDRFSAERTGGSVSTLTIQRTQQEDSAVYLCASSGTSGGASGQYFGPGTRLTVT.

The chain joins TRBV4-2 to TRBJ2-3; 12 positions agree with TRBD2. The germline CDR1 and CDR2 sequences are LGHNA and YNFKEQ. The CDR3 has 16 amino acids. V lost 0 bases and J lost 4; bases outside the gene matches: 2. CDR3 sequence reads: CASSQDPSGRADTQYF. In DNA, the CDR3 is TGTGCCAGCAGCCAAGATCCTAGCGGGAGGGCAGATACGCAGTATTTT.

This clone was counted only a few times. The V and J genes are TRBV10-3 and TRBJ2-1; TRBD1 matches at 9 bases. V gave up 4 bases and J gave up 9 bases; unmatched junction bases: 10. Germline V gene lookup returns CDR1 ENHRY and CDR2 SYGVKD. This CDR3 region has 15 residues. The CDR3 reads CAISGVGQGSGEQFF. The CDR3, as DNA: TGTGCCATCAGTGGAGTGGGACAGGGATCGGGTGAGCAGTTCTTC.

The chain couples TRBV11-3 to TRBJ2-3, with 7 nucleotides matching TRBD2. Germline V CDR1 and CDR2: SGHNT, YENEEA. CDR3 length equals 15 residues. V lost 5 bases and J lost 3; bases outside the gene matches: 8. CDR3 coding DNA: TGTGCCAGCAGCCGTGCGGGACTATTAACAGATACGCAGTATTTT. This encodes CASSRAGLLTDTQYF.

V usage is TRBV28 and J usage is TRBJ1-2; TRBD1 matches at 10 bases. The CDR3 totals 15 residues. V shed 3 bases and J 7 bases; nucleotides not matched to a gene: 8. CDR1 is MDHEN and CDR2 is SYDVKM in the germline V gene. The CDR3 reads CASSFIPDRGLGYTF. For the CDR3, the DNA is TGTGCCAGCAGTTTTATCCCCGACAGGGGGCTTGGCTACACCTTC.

This rearrangement joins TRBV14 to TRBJ1-6; 9 nucleotides match TRBD1. The CDR3 is 17 amino acids. CDR1 and CDR2 (germline): SGHDN, FVKESK. The ends lost 5 bases at V and 2 bases at J; junction bases unmatched: 7. The CDR3 loop reads CASSNKQGAAYNSPLHF. The CDR3 DNA is TGTGCCAGCAGCAACAAACAGGGGGCGGCCTATAATTCACCCCTCCACTTT.

The gene calls are TRBV10-3 and TRBJ1-2, with 9 bases that match TRBD1. The V gene end was trimmed by 6 bases and the J gene end by 8 bases; junction bases not matched to a gene: 10. The CDR3 runs to 14 residues. The V gene's germline CDR1 is ENHRY and CDR2 SYGVKD. For the CDR3, the DNA is TGTGCCATCAGGGAAGCCGGGACAGGGTTCGGCTACACCTTC. Protein sequence: CAIREAGTGFGYTF.

In its sample, this clone was seen once. The chain couples TRBV29-1 to TRBJ2-1; 7 bases align to TRBD1. V dropped 5 bases and J dropped 6; count of bases not matched to a gene: 4. The CDR3 length is 12 residues. Germline CDR1 reads SQVTM; CDR2 reads ANQGSEA. CDR3: CSVFRDSNEQFF. The CDR3 DNA follows: TGCAGCGTTTTCCGGGACAGCAATGAGCAGTTCTTC.

The chain couples TRBV18 to TRBJ1-1; no definite D call. V was cut by 9 bases and J by 0 bases, with 11 bases left in between. The CDR3 contains 13 residues. Looked up from germline, CDR1 is KGHSH and CDR2 is LQKENI. DNA for the CDR3: TGTGCCAGTGCAGACATCCTGAACACTGAAGCTTTCTTT. This sequence encodes CASADILNTEAFF.

This clone was picked up one time. V usage is TRBV5-6 and J usage is TRBJ2-7, with D perhaps TRBD1 (6 bases). Per the germline V gene, CDR1 is SGHDT and CDR2 is YYEEEE. The CDR3 consists of 15 residues. Trimming pared 2 bases from V and 3 bases from J, leaving 15 bases between. In DNA form, the CDR3 reads TGTGCCAGCAGCTTCTACGGGACAAAAGTCTACGAGCAGTACTTC. Translating gives CASSFYGTKVYEQYF.

V and J are TRBV5-6 and TRBJ2-7, with a possible D match to TRBD2 (6 bases). This CDR3 has 16 amino acids. Trimming cost V 1 base and J 3 bases, with 17 bases left between them. CDR1 and CDR2 from the germline V gene are SGHDT and YYEEEE. The CDR3 spells CASSLSSGGLNYEQYF. The CDR3 nucleotides are TGTGCCAGCAGCTTGTCAAGTGGAGGGCTCAACTACGAGCAGTACTTC.

Only one count was recorded for this clone. CDR3 sequence reads: CASNAGNMNTEAFF. CDR3 bases: TGTGCCAGCAACGCAGGGAATATGAACACTGAAGCTTTCTTT. The chain combines TRBV7-2 with TRBJ1-1; D might be TRBD1 (5 bases). The V and J ends lost 7 bases and 0 bases respectively, with 12 bases between them. The germline gives CDR1 SGHTA, CDR2 FQGNSA. This CDR3 has 14 amino acids.

The CDR3, as DNA: TGCGCCAGCAGTGAGTCGACTCGCTGGACTAGCGGGTCTTCGGGGTTCTTC. Translation: CASSESTRWTSGSSGFF. V usage is TRBV10-1 and J usage is TRBJ2-1; TRBD2 aligns across 11 bases. The CDR3 sequence is 17 residues long. CDR1 is WNHNN and CDR2 is SYGVQD in the germline V gene (reference sequence). J gave up 15 bases and V 0 bases, and 16 bases lay outside the gene matches.

This chain links TRBV28 with TRBJ2-1, with 7 bases lining up with TRBD2. With V trimmed by 5 bases and J by 5 bases, 9 bases remained unmatched. The CDR3 sequence is 15 residues long. Germline lookup yields CDR1 MDHEN and CDR2 SYDVKM. The CDR3 loop is CASSKSGAGNNEQFF. The DNA for the CDR3 is TGTGCCAGCAGTAAGAGCGGGGCAGGTAACAATGAGCAGTTCTTC.

The V and J genes are TRBV27 and TRBJ2-2; TRBD2 matches 13 bases. This CDR3 contains 16 residues. Per the germline V gene, CDR1 is MNHEY and CDR2 is SMNVEV (reference sequence). The junction had 8 bases not matched to a gene; V was cut back by 6 bases and J by 7 bases. The CDR3 DNA follows: TGTGCCAGCAGCCTGGGACTAGCGGGATTGGGCGGGGAGCTGTTTTTT. Amino acids: CASSLGLAGLGGELFF.

The chain employs TRBV7-2 and TRBJ1-6; 11 bases align to TRBD1. The CDR3 extends over 16 amino acids. Germline CDR1 reads SGHTA; CDR2 reads FQGNSA. J lost 7 bases, V lost 1 base, and 3 bases had no gene match. The CDR3 reads CASSLGRTGGNSPLHF. DNA for the CDR3: TGTGCCAGCAGCTTAGGGAGGACAGGGGGCAATTCACCCCTCCACTTT.

This clone occurred once. This sequence joins TRBV9 and TRBJ1-2; D gene uncertain. The ends were cut back, 4 bases at V and 0 bases at J, with 10 bases in the middle. The length of the CDR3 is 14 residues. Looked up from germline, CDR1 is SGDLS and CDR2 is YYNGEE. DNA of the CDR3: TGTGCCAGCAGCACCCAAGCTACTAACTATGGCTACACCTTC. Residues: CASSTQATNYGYTF.